This TCR beta chain emerged from a study of T cells after yellow fever vaccination. Using its own MiXCR run on the 5' RACE reads, TCRdb lists one record per CDR3 protein. The data contain 250,000 to 350,000 distinct CDR3 sequences, around 10% of them singletons. V was clipped by 9 bases and J by 0 bases, with 14 bases between them. CDR1 ENHRY and CDR2 SYGVKD come from the germline V gene. There are 14 residues in the CDR3. The sample consisted of CD4+ T cells sorted from PBMCs, taken 5 days after the yellow fever booster vaccination. The V call is TRBV10-3, the J call TRBJ1-2; a weak D match, TRBD1 (6 bases). This TCR was recovered from a man aged 18 to 29 who received the YFV17D yellow fever vaccine. Written as DNA, the CDR3 is TGTGCCATTAGGGCAGGGACATCTAACTATGGCTACACCTTC. Amino acids: CAIRAGTSNYGYTF.